The 10 T cell receptor beta chains given below trace back to one sample, sequenced in a study of blood T cell repertoires in COVID-19. The table came from immunoSEQ multiplex PCR; TCRdb's copy has only in-frame clones and leaves some out. The sample has about 130,000 clones; 84% are singletons. Input material: PBMCs or T cells enriched from blood (not recorded which). These receptors all stem from a middle-aged man with acute COVID-19.

CDR3 nucleotides: TGTGCCAGCAGCCAAGACAAGGGGGTCATTCATTTT. Protein: CASSQDKGVIHF. V gene TRBV3-1 (or the pseudogene TRBV3-2) combines with J gene TRBJ1-5; D perhaps matches TRBD1 (6 bases). Germline values: CDR1 LGHDT, CDR2 YNNKEL (reference sequence). V lost 0 bases, J lost 16 bases, and 13 bases lay in between. The CDR3 sequence is 12 residues long.

The sample holds one count of this clone. This chain connects TRBV9 to TRBJ2-4; D is perhaps TRBD2 (5 bases). The ends were cut back, 4 bases at V and 8 bases at J, with 13 bases in the middle. Germline V gives CDR1 SGDLS, CDR2 YYNGEE. The CDR3 runs 13 residues. The chain's CDR3 is CASSIDLRDIQYF. The CDR3 nucleotides are TGTGCCAGCAGCATTGACTTGAGGGACATTCAGTACTTC. The variable domain in full, completed from reference TRBV9 and TRBJ2-4, reads DSGVTQTPKHLITATGQRVTLRCSPRSGDLSVYWYQQSLDQGLQFLIQYYNGEERAKGNILERFSAQQFPDLHSELNLSSLELGDSALYFCASSIDLRDIQYFGAGTRLSVL.

The chain carries TRBV19 and TRBJ2-7; 8 bases match TRBD1. Trimming cost V 5 bases and J 3 bases; bases outside gene matches: 6. The V gene's germline CDR1 is LNHDA and CDR2 SQIVND (reference sequence). CDR3 size: 14 residues. The CDR3 sequence is CASSGQGAFYEQYF. In DNA form, the CDR3 reads TGTGCCAGTAGTGGGCAGGGGGCTTTCTACGAGCAGTACTTC.

The genes are TRBV5-1 and TRBJ2-5, with D perhaps TRBD1 (6 bases). The CDR3 is 14 residues long. CDR1 SGHRS and CDR2 YFSETQ come from the germline V gene. V was shortened by 0 bases and J by 4 bases, with 10 bases between the two germline ends. The CDR3 DNA reads as TGCGCCAGCAGCTTGGCCACAGGGATAGAGACCCAGTACTTC. Translation gives CASSLATGIETQYF.

Written as DNA, the CDR3 is TGTGCCAGCAGTACTACGACTAGCGGGGGGGTGAAGCAGTTCTTC. It translates to CASSTTTSGGVKQFF. The rearrangement joins TRBV11-2 to TRBJ2-1; 14 bases match TRBD2. This CDR3 has 15 amino acids. The V and J ends lost 6 bases and 11 bases, in that order; junction bases with no gene match: 9. Per the germline V gene, CDR1 is SGHAT and CDR2 is FQNNGV.

This rearrangement joins TRBV20-1 to TRBJ1-2; a possible D gene is TRBD1 (5 bases). The germline V gene encodes CDR1 DFQATT and CDR2 SNEGSKA (reference sequence). The V and J ends lost 3 bases and 4 bases respectively, with 15 bases between them. The CDR3 runs to 14 residues. The CDR3 sequence: CSASEGGAGYGYTF. The CDR3 DNA follows: TGCAGTGCTAGTGAAGGTGGGGCTGGCTATGGCTACACCTTC.

The V and J genes are TRBV2 and TRBJ2-5, with TRBD1 matching 8 bases. Germline loops: CDR1 SNHLY, CDR2 FYNNEI. V lost 2 bases to trimming and J lost 5 bases; unmatched junction nucleotides: 4. The length of the CDR3 is 14 residues. CDR3 protein: CASSERRGQETQYF. In DNA, the CDR3 is TGTGCCAGCAGTGAACGCAGGGGGCAGGAGACCCAGTACTTC.

This clone was found once. The chain uses TRBV30 and TRBJ2-6; 8 bases line up with TRBD2. The CDR3 contains 18 residues. The ends lost 2 bases at V and 0 bases at J; junction bases unmatched: 9. Germline loops: CDR1 GTSNPN, CDR2 SVGIG (reference sequence). The CDR3 region is CAWSTGTREFSGANVLTF. The CDR3 nucleotides read TGTGCCTGGAGTACCGGGACTAGAGAGTTCTCTGGGGCCAACGTCCTGACTTTC.

DNA for the CDR3: TGTGCCAGCAGGAGTATGTCTAGCGGAAGCTCCTACGAGCAGTACTTC. The encoded protein is CASRSMSSGSSYEQYF. V usage is TRBV28 and J usage is TRBJ2-7; 7 bases are a match to TRBD2. Trimming at V came to 6 bases and at J to 0 bases, leaving 11 bases not matched to a gene. The germline V gene has CDR1 MDHEN and CDR2 SYDVKM. The CDR3 is 16 amino acids.

The chain employs TRBV11-2 and TRBJ2-3; 10 bases map to TRBD2. The length of the CDR3 is 17 residues. The V and J ends lost 4 bases and 2 bases, in that order; junction bases with no gene match: 9. Looked up from germline, CDR1 is SGHAT and CDR2 is FQNNGV. This CDR3 reads CASSSNAGTSVTDTQYF. The CDR3 DNA follows: TGTGCCAGCAGCTCCAATGCCGGGACTAGCGTCACAGATACGCAGTATTTT.